This TCR beta chain was recorded in a study of T cells after yellow fever vaccination. Study-wide findings and caveats: Just a small share of clonotypes turned up in the CD4 compartment as well as the CD8 compartment. Boosting was followed by the reappearance of most primary-vaccination clones (just under 98% CD4, about 90% CD8).

This CDR3 contains 15 residues. CDR1 is DFQATT, CDR2 SNEGSKA, per germline (reference sequence). V lost 6 bases and J lost 1, with 18 bases in between. This clonotype was seen at least ten times. Its specificity is unknown. MiXCR, applied by TCRdb to the 5' RACE reads, yields one record per CDR3 protein. This sample has just over 300,000 distinct CDR3 sequences, with around 4% found just once. The clonotype originates from a man aged 18 to 29 who received the YFV17D yellow fever vaccine. The starting material was PBMCs, obtained on the day of the yellow fever booster vaccination. The chain recombines TRBV20-1 with TRBJ1-1, with a possible D match to TRBD1 (5 bases). For the CDR3, the DNA is TGCAGTGCCCCCAACGGTAGGGGCCGGAACACTGAAGCTTTCTTT. This translates into CSAPNGRGRNTEAFF.